Presented here are 25 T cell receptor beta chains from one specimen sequenced in a study of blood T cell repertoires in COVID-19. TCRdb's table, derived via immunoSEQ multiplex PCR, lists solely in-frame clones and lacks some. This sample has some 140,000 clones, with about 86% found just once. The specimen sequenced was peripheral blood. These receptors all come from a woman aged 55-70 years with active or convalescent COVID-19.

The rearrangement uses TRBV28 and TRBJ2-7; 8 positions match TRBD2. CDR3 length: 14 residues. Germline V gene lookup returns CDR1 MDHEN and CDR2 SYDVKM. V lost 3 bases to trimming and J lost 2 bases; unmatched junction nucleotides: 3. CDR3: CASSLTGGTYEQYF. CDR3 bases: TGTGCCAGCAGTTTGACGGGGGGGACCTACGAGCAGTACTTC.

The rearrangement joins TRBV10-3 to TRBJ2-3, with D maybe TRBD2 (5 bases). Germline V gene sequence: CDR1 ENHRY, CDR2 SYGVKD. Trimming left V 4 bases short and J 4 bases short, with 15 bases between. The CDR3 has 15 amino acids. CDR3 residues: CAISVMGENADTQYF. CDR3 coding DNA: TGTGCCATCAGTGTTATGGGAGAGAACGCAGATACGCAGTATTTT.

This chain joins TRBV7-9 and TRBJ1-5, with 11 bases identical to TRBD1. V dropped 1 base and J dropped 7; count of bases not matched to a gene: 3. Germline V gene sequence: CDR1 SEHNR, CDR2 FQNEAQ (reference sequence). The CDR3 extends over 15 amino acids. The CDR3 DNA follows: TGTGCCAGCAGCTTAGGGACAGGGGGCATACAGCCCCAGCATTTT. Protein product: CASSLGTGGIQPQHF. The whole variable domain, filled in from reference TRBV7-9 and TRBJ1-5, reads DTGVSQNPRHKITKRGQNVTFRCDPISEHNRLYWYRQTLGQGPEFLTYFQNEAQLEKSRLLSDRFSAERPKGSFSTLEIQRTEQGDSAMYLCASSLGTGGIQPQHFGDGTRLSIL.

The V and J genes are TRBV30 and TRBJ1-2; 7 bases are shared with TRBD1. The CDR3 consists of 13 residues. J lost 11 bases, V lost 0 bases, and 9 bases had no gene match. CDR1 and CDR2 from the germline V gene are GTSNPN and SVGIG (reference sequence). In nucleotides, the CDR3 is TGTGCCTGGAGTGTGGCGGAGGGGGCGGGGTACACCTTC. Translating it yields CAWSVAEGAGYTF.

This chain joins TRBV28 and TRBJ1-1, with D tentatively TRBD1 (6 bases). The V end lost 7 bases, the J end lost 4 bases, and 10 bases lay between the germline ends. CDR1 MDHEN and CDR2 SYDVKM come from the germline V gene. The CDR3 contains 12 residues. CDR3 loop: CASISGVTEAFF. The CDR3 region has the DNA TGTGCCAGCATTTCAGGGGTCACTGAAGCTTTCTTT.

The chain couples TRBV28 to TRBJ1-2, with 9 bases lining up with TRBD1. In germline, CDR1 is MDHEN, CDR2 SYDVKM. V lost 6 bases to trimming and J lost 5 bases; unmatched junction nucleotides: 7. The CDR3 has 14 residues. The CDR3 is CASRVTGGRYGYTF. Written as DNA, the CDR3 is TGTGCCAGCAGAGTGACAGGGGGTCGGTATGGCTACACCTTC.

V gene TRBV10-3 combines with J gene TRBJ2-1; D possibly corresponds to TRBD2 (7 bases). CDR3 length: 14 residues. V was cut by 7 bases and J by 2 bases, with 12 bases left in between. CDR1 is ENHRY and CDR2 is SYGVKD in the germline V gene. The CDR3 protein is CAINAGAPYNEQFF. In DNA, the CDR3 is TGTGCCATCAATGCGGGGGCCCCCTACAATGAGCAGTTCTTC.

The chain carries TRBV24-1 and TRBJ2-7; 8 bases fit TRBD2. The CDR3 is 16 amino acids. Germline V gives CDR1 KGHDR, CDR2 SFDVKD. Trimming removed 7 bases from V and 7 bases from J; junction bases left unmatched: 17. The CDR3 loop is CATSTLAGCLVWEQYV. The CDR3 DNA follows: TGTGCCACCAGCACCTTAGCGGGGTGCTTAGTATGGGAGCAGTACGTC.

The chain joins TRBV25-1 to TRBJ1-3; D is unclear. V shed 5 bases and J shed 0 bases, with 8 bases lying between them. The CDR3 has 14 residues. CDR1 is MGHDK and CDR2 is SYGVNS in the germline V gene. Written as DNA, the CDR3 is TGTGCCAGCAGTCACCGCAGCTCTGGAAACACCATATATTTT. Translation: CASSHRSSGNTIYF.

This clone was seen just once. The chain joins TRBV2 to TRBJ2-1, with 7 bases that match TRBD1. CDR1 SNHLY and CDR2 FYNNEI come from the germline V gene. The length of the CDR3 is 14 residues. Trimming cost V 6 bases and J 5 bases; bases outside gene matches: 7. The CDR3 sequence: CASRGDRDHNEQFF. CDR3 DNA: TGTGCCAGCAGGGGAGACAGGGATCACAATGAGCAGTTCTTC.

In nucleotides, the CDR3 is TGTGCCAGCAGCTTAGCGTGGGACTTATACACAGATACGCAGTATTTT. Its translation is CASSLAWDLYTDTQYF. The chain links TRBV7-9 to TRBJ2-3, with D maybe TRBD2 (6 bases). V gave up 0 bases and J gave up 2 bases, with 12 bases separating them. Germline V gene sequence: CDR1 SEHNR, CDR2 FQNEAQ (reference sequence). The CDR3 is 16 amino acids.

The chain combines TRBV19 with TRBJ1-3; D is undetermined. The germline V gene has CDR1 LNHDA and CDR2 SQIVND (reference sequence). This CDR3 region has 15 residues. V shed 6 bases and J shed 0 bases, with 12 bases lying between them. The CDR3 DNA reads as TGTGCCAGTAGAGAGCCAGGACTCTCTGGAAACACCATATATTTT. Translation: CASREPGLSGNTIYF.

In this sample, this clone turned up a few times. This chain connects TRBV6-5 to TRBJ1-1; a possible D gene is TRBD1 (5 bases). Trimming pared 0 bases from V and 5 bases from J, leaving 13 bases between. This CDR3 comprises 15 residues. CDR1 MNHEY and CDR2 SVGAGI come from the germline V gene. The CDR3 sequence is CASSYSLGRGTEAFF. The CDR3 nucleotides read TGTGCCAGCAGTTACTCCCTCGGACGGGGGACTGAAGCTTTCTTT.

The chain joins TRBV5-1 to TRBJ1-1; D remains unclear. V was cut by 4 bases and J by 13 bases, with 17 bases left in between. CDR1 and CDR2 from the germline V gene are SGHRS and YFSETQ. The CDR3 has 12 amino acids. The CDR3 sequence: CASSIDAAVYFF. The CDR3 nucleotides read TGCGCCAGCAGCATCGACGCGGCGGTCTATTTCTTT.

This clone was seen a single time. V gene TRBV7-2 combines with J gene TRBJ2-1, with 10 bases that match TRBD1. Germline loops: CDR1 SGHTA, CDR2 FQGNSA. Germline trimming cut 4 bases from V and 3 bases from J; bases unmatched to any gene: 12. The CDR3 runs 18 residues. This CDR3 is CASSSQISGTGVYNEQFF. In DNA, the CDR3 is TGTGCCAGCAGCTCACAGATATCCGGGACAGGGGTCTACAATGAGCAGTTCTTC.

The rearrangement links TRBV5-1 to TRBJ2-7; 7 bases fit TRBD1. From germline, CDR1 is SGHRS and CDR2 YFSETQ. This CDR3 has 18 residues. Trimming at V came to 3 bases and at J to 5 bases, leaving 20 bases not matched to a gene. The CDR3 sequence is CASSSTTAGDSLKHEQYF. The DNA for the CDR3 is TGCGCCAGCAGCTCGACGACCGCCGGGGACAGTCTGAAGCACGAGCAGTACTTC. Looking up the rest from reference TRBV5-1 and TRBJ2-7 gives the full variable domain: KAGVTQTPRYLIKTRGQQVTLSCSPISGHRSVSWYQQTPGQGLQFLFEYFSETQRNKGNFPGRFSGRQFSNSRSEMNVSTLELGDSALYLCASSSTTAGDSLKHEQYFGPGTRLTVT.

The chain joins TRBV19 to TRBJ1-4; 12 nucleotides agree with TRBD1. Unmatched junction bases numbered 22, after V lost 7 bases and J lost 7 bases. This CDR3 contains 20 residues. Germline CDR1 is LNHDA and CDR2 is SQIVND (reference sequence). As DNA, the CDR3 is TGTGCCAGTAACACCCCGATGGCCCCGGGACAGGGGGCTCTCGGTGAAAAACTGTTTTTT. It is translated as CASNTPMAPGQGALGEKLFF.

The rearrangement uses TRBV9 and TRBJ2-7; 9 positions agree with TRBD2. Per germline, CDR1 SGDLS and CDR2 YYNGEE. The CDR3 contains 15 residues. Losses at the gene ends were 0 bases for V and 2 bases for J; bases not matched to a gene: 3. For the CDR3, the DNA is TGTGCCAGCAGCGTAGTGGCGGGGGGGGCCTACGAGCAGTACTTC. Amino acid sequence: CASSVVAGGAYEQYF.

In its sample, this clone was seen a few times. The chain joins TRBV5-1 to TRBJ2-3; 10 bases fit TRBD1. V dropped 5 bases and J dropped 5; count of bases not matched to a gene: 11. CDR1 SGHRS and CDR2 YFSETQ come from the germline V gene. The CDR3 loop spans 16 amino acids. The CDR3 here is CASSHIPGQGLDTQYF. CDR3 coding DNA: TGCGCCAGCAGTCATATCCCGGGACAGGGGCTAGATACGCAGTATTTT.

The chain combines TRBV9 with TRBJ2-7; D not resolved. The V and J ends lost 4 bases and 7 bases respectively, with 24 bases between them. This CDR3 is 16 amino acids long. The V gene's germline CDR1 is SGDLS and CDR2 YYNGEE. CDR3 loop: CASSPSIALTPKEQYF. For the CDR3, the DNA is TGTGCCAGCAGCCCCTCGATCGCGCTTACCCCGAAAGAGCAGTACTTC.

The chain is built from TRBV7-3 and TRBJ2-1, with D uncertain. CDR1 and CDR2 from the germline V gene are SGHTA and FQGTGA. This CDR3 region has 15 residues. V shed 0 bases and J shed 2 bases, with 8 bases lying between them. CDR3 region: CASSLTAQAYNEQFF. CDR3 coding DNA: TGTGCCAGCAGCTTAACTGCACAAGCCTACAATGAGCAGTTCTTC.

This chain uses TRBV11-2 with TRBJ1-4; D gene uncertain. The CDR3 loop spans 15 amino acids. V was trimmed by 2 bases and J by 4 bases, leaving 11 bases between them. Germline values: CDR1 SGHAT, CDR2 FQNNGV. The CDR3 protein is CASSLMQDINEKLFF. Here the CDR3 DNA reads TGTGCCAGCAGCTTAATGCAAGACATTAATGAAAAACTGTTTTTT. The full variable domain, with the rest looked up from reference TRBV11-2 and TRBJ1-4, is EAGVAQSPRYKIIEKRQSVAFWCNPISGHATLYWYQQILGQGPKLLIQFQNNGVVDDSQLPKDRFSAERLKGVDSTLKIQPAKLEDSAVYLCASSLMQDINEKLFFGSGTQLSVL.

The V gene is TRBV5-1, the J gene TRBJ1-2, with TRBD1 as a possible D gene (5 bases). Germline CDR1 and CDR2: SGHRS and YFSETQ. The CDR3 is 15 amino acids. Trimming took 0 bases from V and 4 from J, leaving 13 bases between them. In DNA form, the CDR3 reads TGCGCCAGCAGCTTGGAAGTCGGCGGGACCTATGGCTACACCTTC. It codes for CASSLEVGGTYGYTF.

The V and J genes are TRBV6-2 or TRBV6-3 and TRBJ2-2; D not resolved. CDR1 and CDR2 from the germline V gene are MNHEY and SVGEGT. This CDR3 has 14 amino acids. Trimming removed 2 bases from V and 5 bases from J, with 9 bases in between. The CDR3 loop is CASSYLVMTGELFF. CDR3 nucleotides: TGTGCCAGCAGTTACCTAGTGATGACCGGGGAGCTGTTTTTT.

The chain has TRBV11-2 and TRBJ2-1; maybe TRBD2 (6 bases). The V end was cut by 5 bases, the J end by 0 bases, with 23 bases between. The CDR3 runs to 19 residues. The germline V gene encodes CDR1 SGHAT and CDR2 FQNNGV. Written as DNA, the CDR3 is TGTGCCAGCAGCCCCCGATCAGTATTAACTAGCTTCTCCTACAATGAGCAGTTCTTC. Residues: CASSPRSVLTSFSYNEQFF.